Sequencing of this TCR beta chain was carried out in a study of shared clonotypes between healthy human individuals. Measured with immunoSEQ multiplex PCR; TCRdb has only the in-frame clones, and not every one. The data hold 2 million to 2.5 million clones, with nearly 97% observed a single time. Germline-derived CDR1 and CDR2 are SGHTA and FQGNSA. The ends were cut back, 5 bases at V and 4 bases at J, with 19 bases in the middle. The CDR3 has 16 residues. This chain connects TRBV7-2 to TRBJ2-3, with a weak D call TRBD1 (5 bases). Source material: naive CD4+ T cells sorted from blood. The subset denotes: CD45RA+ positively selected. The source of this sequence is a man between 18 and 35 years old in good health. CDR3 amino acids: CASSLRAGKVADTQYF. The CDR3 nucleotides read TGTGCCAGCAGCCTCAGAGCAGGGAAGGTGGCAGATACGCAGTATTTT.